These 20 T cell receptor beta chains came from one sample sequenced in a study of tumor-infiltrating lymphocytes in primary liver carcinoma. With a constant-region primer, TCR beta cDNA was made from approximately 500 ng of total RNA. Sequencing libraries for TCR beta derived from three nested multiplex PCR rounds that used slightly modified ARM-PCR. The first two PCR rounds, roughly 9 cycles each, used TRBV1-TRBV30 forward primers and a C-beta reverse primer. MiXCR, applied by TCRdb to the multiplex PCR reads, yields one record per CDR3 protein. The profile shows 99,000 or so distinct CDR3 sequences, roughly 69% of them singletons. Scientists recovered RNA and DNA together from approximately 20-30 mg of unsorted bulk tissue. Material: liver tumor tissue from sampling region 5. Subset here: tumor region T5, tumor centre. Receptors were obtained from a woman aged 60 to 75 with primary liver carcinoma and hepatitis B virus infection.

This clonotype was detected many times. The chain links TRBV12-3 or TRBV12-4 to TRBJ1-4, with unresolved D. The V end was cut by 5 bases, the J end by 5 bases, with 12 bases between. The CDR3 totals 14 residues. The CDR3 region is CASSRLGGNEKLFF. The CDR3 DNA reads as TGTGCCAGCAGTCGCTTGGGAGGAAATGAAAAACTGTTTTTT.

In the case of this clonotype: A single base separates this from a much larger clone, so it may be a read error. The chain links TRBV5-1 to TRBJ1-6; D might be TRBD1 (6 bases). Between the trimmed V and J ends, which lost 9 bases and 7 bases, there was a span of 11 bases. CDR1 is SGHRS, CDR2 YFSETQ, per germline. The CDR3 covers 12 residues. DNA of the CDR3: TGCGCCAACAGACAGGAAAATTCACCCCTCCACTTT. Translated: CANRQENSPLHF.

As concerns this clonotype: The junction and the germline gene differ at one end; a read error may be behind it. The chain joins TRBV11-1 to TRBJ1-1; D gene uncertain. CDR3 length equals 14 residues. The germline CDR1 and CDR2 sequences are SGHAT and FQDESV (reference sequence). DNA for the CDR3: TGTGCCAGTAGCTTAGGCAATGGGAGCACTGAAGCTTTCTTT. Its translation is CASSLGNGSTEAFF. Complete variable domain (other parts from reference TRBV11-1 and TRBJ1-1): EAEVAQSPRYKITEKSQAVAFWCDPISGHATLYWYRQILGQGPELLVQFQDESVVDDSQLPKDRFSAERLKGVDSTLKIQPAELGDSAMYLCASSLGNGSTEAFFGQGTRLTVV.

This clonotype came up once. The chain employs TRBV2 and TRBJ2-2; 7 positions match TRBD2. The germline V gene has CDR1 SNHLY and CDR2 FYNNEI. V gave up 7 bases and J gave up 3 bases; unmatched junction bases: 5. The CDR3 spans 14 residues. The CDR3 region is CASTRGGYTGELFF. The CDR3, as DNA: TGTGCCAGCACTCGGGGAGGGTACACCGGGGAGCTGTTTTTT.

This CDR3 reads CSAQGTSGVVNIQYF. The CDR3 nucleotides read TGCAGTGCCCAAGGGACTAGCGGAGTGGTAAACATTCAGTACTTC. The chain combines TRBV20-1 with TRBJ2-4; 11 positions agree with TRBD2. Germline V gene sequence: CDR1 DFQATT, CDR2 SNEGSKA (reference sequence). Losses at the gene ends were 6 bases for V and 6 bases for J; bases not matched to a gene: 10. The CDR3 extends over 15 amino acids.

In its sample, this clonotype was seen a few times. Just one base apart from a much larger clone, this may be a read error. V is TRBV7-9 and J is TRBJ1-1; possible D gene TRBD1, 6 bases. Trimming removed 4 bases at V and 0 bases at J, with 15 bases between. Germline values: CDR1 SEHNR, CDR2 FQNEAQ (reference sequence). The CDR3 covers 16 residues. The DNA of the CDR3 is TGTGCCAGCAGCTGGGGGGGCGGCGAACTGAACACTGAAGCTTTCTTT. Encoded protein: CASSWGGGELNTEAFF.

Note on this clonotype: The junction departs from the called germline gene at one end, perhaps through a read error. The chain is built from TRBV11-2 and TRBJ2-2; D may correspond to TRBD1 or TRBD2 (5 bases each). The CDR3 consists of 15 residues. The germline V gene encodes CDR1 SGHAT and CDR2 FQNNGV. CDR3 in DNA: TGTGCCAACAGCCACGGGGCTTGTGGCACCGGGGAGCTGTTTTTT. This codes for CANSHGACGTGELFF.

Regarding this clonotype: The CDR3 does not end in the conserved phenylalanine or tryptophan, so this is likely a read error. V is TRBV11-2 and J is TRBJ2-7; no clear D. The CDR3 totals 13 residues. Germline CDR1 reads SGHAT; CDR2 reads FQNNGV. CDR3 DNA sequence: TGTGCCAGCAGCTTCATGGGTCGGTACGATCAGTACCTC. It translates to CASSFMGRYDQYL.

The table lists this clonotype with a few counts. This may arise from a read error, as a much more abundant clone is one base away. The J gene is TRBJ2-2, the V gene TRBV29-1; D remains ambiguous. The CDR3 has 12 residues. V shed 2 bases and J shed 6 bases, with 7 bases lying between them. Germline-derived CDR1 and CDR2 are SQVTM and ANQGSEA. CDR3 region: CSVESRAGELFF. The CDR3 nucleotides read TGCAGCGTTGAATCCCGCGCCGGGGAGCTGTTTTTT.

This chain links TRBV12-3 or TRBV12-4 with TRBJ1-2, with D possibly being TRBD1 (5 bases). The CDR3 runs 16 residues. V shed 11 bases and J shed 10 bases, with 32 bases lying between them. This chain's CDR3 is CAYNPSGGGGLFDYTF. Here the CDR3 DNA reads TGTGCCTACAACCCAAGCGGGGGTGGAGGCTTGTTTGACTACACCTTC.

Note on this clonotype: Germline and junction disagree at one end, which may indicate a read error. This chain joins TRBV6-5 and TRBJ2-7; no clear D gene. Per the germline V gene, CDR1 is MNHEY and CDR2 is SVGAGI. The CDR3 extends over 15 amino acids. The CDR3 is CAGSYRPEGAYERYF. CDR3 in DNA: TGTGCCGGCAGTTACAGACCCGAAGGAGCCTACGAGCGGTACTTC.

As for this clonotype: The germline gene is not matched at one end of the junction; a read error may be the cause. The chain carries TRBV6-1 and TRBJ2-1; 7 bases line up with TRBD1. Germline V gives CDR1 MNHNS, CDR2 SASEGT. The CDR3 is made up of 14 amino acids. CDR3 amino acids: CANSTGALGSEEFF. In DNA form, the CDR3 reads TGTGCCAACAGTACAGGGGCTCTGGGATCTGAGGAGTTCTTC.

This clonotype was counted a single time. This chain links TRBV11-2 with TRBJ2-1; D gene unclear. Looked up from germline, CDR1 is SGHAT and CDR2 is FQNNGV. The V gene lost 10 bases and the J gene lost 5 bases, with 15 bases spanning the gap. This CDR3 has 13 amino acids. CDR3 in amino acids: CAMARQRNNEQFF. The CDR3 region has the DNA TGTGCCATGGCCCGCCAACGAAACAATGAGCAGTTCTTC.

A few counts support this clonotype. This may stem from a read error, because a much larger clone lies one nucleotide away. The chain uses TRBV6-1 and TRBJ1-5; no definite D call. With 10 bases removed from V and 7 bases from J, the gap between germline ends came to 17 bases. CDR1 MNHNS and CDR2 SASEGT come from the germline V gene. This CDR3 has 13 residues. In DNA, the CDR3 is TGTGCCAACATCCTCTCGGGAGGGCAGCCCCAGCATTTT. Amino acids: CANILSGGQPQHF.

There are many counts of this clonotype. The V gene is TRBV12-3 or TRBV12-4, the J gene TRBJ2-1, with D possibly being TRBD1 (5 bases). V dropped 3 bases and J dropped 9 bases, with 12 bases sitting between them. This CDR3 spans 13 amino acids. CDR3 protein: CASSFRKGIEQFF. CDR3 coding DNA: TGTGCCAGCAGTTTTCGTAAGGGGATTGAGCAGTTCTTC.

Concerning this clonotype itself: A much larger clone lies one base from this, so it may be a read error. V and J are TRBV13 and TRBJ1-1, with D possibly matching TRBD1 (5 bases). This CDR3 spans 14 amino acids. The V and J ends lost 2 bases and 7 bases respectively, with 14 bases between them. Germline lookup yields CDR1 PRHDT and CDR2 FYEKMQ (reference sequence). The CDR3: CASSLLAGPSEAFF. The CDR3 DNA is TGTGCCAGCAGCTTACTTGCAGGGCCAAGTGAAGCTTTCTTT.

As to this clonotype: Compared with germline, one end of the junction differs, possibly owing to a read error. V is TRBV12-3 or TRBV12-4 and J is TRBJ1-1; a weak D match, TRBD1 (5 bases). The CDR3 extends over 15 amino acids. The CDR3 loop reads CTSRMGTERNTETFF. Here the CDR3 DNA reads TGTACCAGCCGTATGGGGACGGAGAGGAACACTGAAACTTTCTTT.

In regard to this clonotype: Being one base from a much bigger clone, this may be a read error. The CDR3 does not close with the conserved phenylalanine or tryptophan, likely indicating a read error. J is TRBJ2-2 and V is TRBV12-3 or TRBV12-4, with a tentative D call TRBD1 (6 bases). This CDR3 region has 16 residues. V lost 5 bases, J lost 0 bases, and 13 bases lay in between. The CDR3 here is CASSPQGIANTGELFL. The CDR3 nucleotides are TGTGCCAGCAGTCCTCAGGGGATCGCGAACACCGGGGAGCTGTTTTTA.

A remark on this clonotype: The germline gene is not matched at one end of the junction; a read error may be the cause. The rearrangement uses TRBV6-6 and TRBJ2-5; possible D gene TRBD1, 6 bases. The germline V gene has CDR1 MNHNY and CDR2 SVGAGI (reference sequence). The CDR3 has 17 residues. The CDR3 here is CAGSYSTHRAPQETQYF. CDR3 DNA: TGTGCCGGCAGTTACTCGACTCACAGGGCTCCCCAAGAGACCCAGTACTTC.

The CDR3 DNA follows: TGTGCCATCAATATCAAACCGGGACTAGCGGGAAACGAGCAGTACTTC. Translating gives CAINIKPGLAGNEQYF. J is TRBJ2-7 and V is TRBV10-3; the match to TRBD2 covers 13 bases. This CDR3 has 16 amino acids. Germline V gene lookup returns CDR1 ENHRY and CDR2 SYGVKD. With 7 bases clipped from V and 5 bases from J, the junction kept 11 bases outside the gene matches.